Below are 5 T cell receptor beta chains sequenced from a single sample in a study of blood T cell repertoires in COVID-19. The assay was immunoSEQ multiplex PCR, and TCRdb's table has in-frame clones only and misses some. Among about 250,000 clones listed, roughly 85% were seen once. Sample: peripheral blood. These receptors were collected from a man aged 45-65 years with COVID-19, enrolled during active disease.

The chain links TRBV10-3 to TRBJ2-4; weak D call: TRBD2 (7 bases). Trimming removed 8 bases at V and 1 base at J, with 9 bases between. The CDR3 has 13 residues. Looked up from germline, CDR1 is ENHRY and CDR2 is SYGVKD. The CDR3 sequence: CAIGGAAKNIQYF. The CDR3 coding sequence is TGTGCCATCGGGGGGGCGGCCAAAAACATTCAGTACTTC.

This rearrangement joins TRBV2 to TRBJ2-7; D not resolved. Germline V gene lookup returns CDR1 SNHLY and CDR2 FYNNEI. The V end lost 4 bases, the J end lost 7 bases, and 8 bases lay between the germline ends. The CDR3 is 11 residues long. The CDR3 loop is CASSGQVEQYF. The DNA of the CDR3 is TGTGCCAGCAGTGGGCAGGTGGAGCAGTACTTC.

This clone was counted between two and nine times. V usage is TRBV5-4 and J usage is TRBJ1-6; D unclear. Trimming removed 0 bases from V and 7 bases from J, with 11 bases in between. The CDR3 is made up of 15 amino acids. Germline CDR1 and CDR2: SGHNT and YYREEE (reference sequence). CDR3 sequence: CASSLELTGNSPLHF. CDR3 sequence (DNA): TGTGCCAGCAGCTTGGAATTGACGGGAAATTCACCCCTCCACTTT.

In this sample, this clone turned up a few times. At one boundary the junction diverges from the germline segment, which might be a read error. This chain connects TRBV7-7 to TRBJ2-3; TRBD2 agrees at 9 bases. Germline V gene sequence: CDR1 SSHAT, CDR2 FNYEAQ (reference sequence). This CDR3 is 15 amino acids long. The DNA for the CDR3 is TGTGCTAGCAGCCGAGCGGGGGGAAGCACAGATACGCAGTATTTT. Translation gives CASSRAGGSTDTQYF.

In regard to this clone: The same CDR3 also results from other DNA sequences found in this sample. The genes are TRBV19 and TRBJ1-5; D gene unclear. CDR1 LNHDA and CDR2 SQIVND come from the germline V gene (reference sequence). The CDR3 loop spans 14 amino acids. V gave up 4 bases and J gave up 0 bases, with 7 bases separating them. In DNA form, the CDR3 reads TGTGCCAGTAGTACTGACTATAGCAATCAGCCCCAGCATTTT. Encoded protein: CASSTDYSNQPQHF.